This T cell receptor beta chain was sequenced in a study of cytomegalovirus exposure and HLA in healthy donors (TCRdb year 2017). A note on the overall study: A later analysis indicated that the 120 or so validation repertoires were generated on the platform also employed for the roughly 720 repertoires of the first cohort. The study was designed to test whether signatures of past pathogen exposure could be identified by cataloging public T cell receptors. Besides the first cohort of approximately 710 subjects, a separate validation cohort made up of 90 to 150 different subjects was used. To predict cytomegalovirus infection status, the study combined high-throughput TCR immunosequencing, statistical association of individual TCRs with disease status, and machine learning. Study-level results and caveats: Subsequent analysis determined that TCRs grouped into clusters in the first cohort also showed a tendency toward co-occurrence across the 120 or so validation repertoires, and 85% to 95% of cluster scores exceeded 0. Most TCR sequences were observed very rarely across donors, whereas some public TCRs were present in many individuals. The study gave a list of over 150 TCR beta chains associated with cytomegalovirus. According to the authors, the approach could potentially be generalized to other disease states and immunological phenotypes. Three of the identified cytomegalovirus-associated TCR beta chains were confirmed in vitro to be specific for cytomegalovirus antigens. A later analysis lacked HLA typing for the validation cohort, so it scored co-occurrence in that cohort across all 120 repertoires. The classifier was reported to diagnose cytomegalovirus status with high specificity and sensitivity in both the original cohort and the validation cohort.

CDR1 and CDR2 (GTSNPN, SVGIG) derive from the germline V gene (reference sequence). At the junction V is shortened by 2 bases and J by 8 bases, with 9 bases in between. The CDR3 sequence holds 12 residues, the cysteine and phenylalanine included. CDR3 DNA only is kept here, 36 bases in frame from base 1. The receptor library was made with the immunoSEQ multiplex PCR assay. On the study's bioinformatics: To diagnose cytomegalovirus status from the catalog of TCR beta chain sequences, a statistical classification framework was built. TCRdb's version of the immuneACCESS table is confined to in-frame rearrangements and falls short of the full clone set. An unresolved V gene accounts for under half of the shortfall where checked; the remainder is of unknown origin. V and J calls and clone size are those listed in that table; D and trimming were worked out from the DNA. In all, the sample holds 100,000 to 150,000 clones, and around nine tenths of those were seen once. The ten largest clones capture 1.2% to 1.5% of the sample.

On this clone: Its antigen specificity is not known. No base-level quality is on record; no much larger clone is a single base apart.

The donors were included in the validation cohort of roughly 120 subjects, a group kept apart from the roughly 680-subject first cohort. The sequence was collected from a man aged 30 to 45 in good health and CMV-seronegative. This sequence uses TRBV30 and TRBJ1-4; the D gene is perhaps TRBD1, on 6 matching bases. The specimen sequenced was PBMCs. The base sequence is TGTGCCTGGAGTCATACAGGGGAAAAACTGTTTTTT. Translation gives CAWSHTGEKLFF.